The 17 T cell receptor beta chains presented below share a single source sample, sequenced in a study of blood T cell repertoires in COVID-19. Produced via immunoSEQ multiplex PCR; TCRdb's table is partial and in-frame only. Of 150,000 or so clones in the sample, 80% to 90% are singletons; the top ten hold about 4%. Sample: PBMCs or T cells enriched from blood (not recorded which). The receptors shown here come from a woman between 50 and 59 years old in a cohort exposed to, infected with or recovered from COVID-19 (not recorded which).

The chain combines TRBV19 with TRBJ1-5; possibly TRBD1 for D (5 bases). The germline gives CDR1 LNHDA, CDR2 SQIVND (reference sequence). V was trimmed by 3 bases and J by 1 base, leaving 19 bases between them. This CDR3 spans 18 amino acids. The DNA of the CDR3 is TGTGCCAGTAGTATTTCGGGGGGTTCTTCCAGGAGCAATCAGCCCCAGCATTTT. Amino acid sequence: CASSISGGSSRSNQPQHF.

This chain's CDR3 is CASSPATQGYEQYF. In nucleotides, the CDR3 is TGTGCCAGCTCACCCGCGACGCAGGGATACGAGCAGTACTTC. The chain is built from TRBV18 and TRBJ2-7, with D tentatively TRBD1 (5 bases). Trimming left V 3 bases short and J 4 bases short, with 13 bases between. The CDR3 length is 14 residues. The germline CDR1 and CDR2 sequences are KGHSH and LQKENI.

The chain carries TRBV30 and TRBJ1-4; D unclear. With 8 bases removed from V and 8 bases from J, the gap between germline ends came to 21 bases. The CDR3 loop spans 14 amino acids. Germline CDR1 is GTSNPN and CDR2 is SVGIG (reference sequence). The CDR3 loop is CATGRAAGREKLFF. CDR3 bases: TGTGCCACTGGGAGGGCCGCCGGGCGGGAAAAACTGTTTTTT.

This clone came up many times. The CDR3 sequence is CASSLRVNYGYTF. CDR3 nucleotide sequence: TGTGCCAGCAGTCTCAGGGTCAACTATGGCTACACCTTC. V gene TRBV28 combines with J gene TRBJ1-2, with D tentatively TRBD1 (5 bases). CDR1 is MDHEN and CDR2 is SYDVKM in the germline V gene. CDR3 size: 13 residues. Trimming removed 5 bases at V and 2 bases at J, with 9 bases between.

The table lists this clone with a count of one. V usage is TRBV7-2 and J usage is TRBJ2-2; 8 bases agree with TRBD2. This CDR3 spans 17 amino acids. Trimming cost V 4 bases and J 5 bases; bases outside gene matches: 12. CDR1 and CDR2 (germline): SGHTA, FQGNSA. The CDR3 bases are TGTGCCAGCAGCTACCAATCCGGGACTAGGACGACCGGGGAGCTGTTTTTT. Protein product: CASSYQSGTRTTGELFF.

The chain combines TRBV5-5 with TRBJ1-5; D is unclear. The CDR3 loop spans 16 amino acids. Per the germline V gene, CDR1 is SGHKS and CDR2 is YYEKEE (reference sequence). The V gene lost 0 bases and the J gene lost 2 bases, with 12 bases spanning the gap. The CDR3 DNA is TGTGCCAGCAGCTTGGAGCGGGGAGAGGGCAATCAGCCCCAGCATTTT. Translation: CASSLERGEGNQPQHF.

The chain carries TRBV9 and TRBJ2-1; 8 nucleotides line up with TRBD1. Germline assignment: CDR1 SGDLS and CDR2 YYNGEE. The V segment lost 5 bases and the J segment 4 bases; nucleotides outside the gene matches: 2. This CDR3 has 13 residues. CDR3 sequence reads: CASSGQGYNEQFF. In DNA form, the CDR3 reads TGTGCCAGCAGTGGACAGGGATACAATGAGCAGTTCTTC. The full variable domain, rest sourced from reference TRBV9 and TRBJ2-1, is DSGVTQTPKHLITATGQRVTLRCSPRSGDLSVYWYQQSLDQGLQFLIQYYNGEERAKGNILERFSAQQFPDLHSELNLSSLELGDSALYFCASSGQGYNEQFFGPGTRLTVL.

This chain links TRBV7-9 with TRBJ2-3, with D unresolved. The CDR3 extends over 12 amino acids. CDR1 is SEHNR and CDR2 is FQNEAQ in the germline V gene (reference sequence). Trimming took off 1 base at V and 8 bases at J, with 7 bases between the two ends. The CDR3 sequence: CASSLEAVTQYF. The CDR3 DNA reads TGTGCCAGCAGCTTAGAAGCTGTTACGCAGTATTTT.

The chain has TRBV29-1 and TRBJ2-7; tentatively, D is TRBD2 (5 bases). The CDR3 has 13 amino acids. V was cut by 3 bases and J by 2 bases, with 11 bases left in between. Germline V CDR1 and CDR2: SQVTM, ANQGSEA. The CDR3 loop reads CSVDSVGAYEQYF. CDR3 nucleotide sequence: TGCAGCGTTGACTCAGTGGGAGCCTACGAGCAGTACTTC.

The chain joins TRBV19 to TRBJ1-3; the D is unclear. The germline gives CDR1 LNHDA, CDR2 SQIVND (reference sequence). The CDR3 is made up of 12 amino acids. V lost 6 bases and J 0 bases, leaving 3 bases between the germline ends. Here the CDR3 DNA reads TGTGCCAGTAGGAGCTCTGGAAACACCATATATTTT. Protein product: CASRSSGNTIYF.

The chain has TRBV4-1 and TRBJ1-2; D unclear. CDR1 MGHRA and CDR2 YSYEKL come from the germline V gene. This CDR3 is 13 amino acids long. V lost 4 bases to trimming and J lost 4 bases, with 10 bases between them. The CDR3 protein is CASSPQRFYGYTF. The CDR3 coding sequence is TGCGCCAGCAGCCCCCAGAGGTTCTATGGCTACACCTTC.

J is TRBJ1-5 and V is TRBV9; possibly TRBD1 for D (6 bases). The V gene's germline CDR1 is SGDLS and CDR2 YYNGEE. V was shortened by 2 bases and J by 4 bases, with 7 bases between the two germline ends. The CDR3 is 13 residues long. The CDR3 region has the DNA TGTGCCAGCAGCGTGGGGACAAATCAGCCCCAGCATTTT. Its translation is CASSVGTNQPQHF. The full variable domain, rest sourced from reference TRBV9 and TRBJ1-5, is DSGVTQTPKHLITATGQRVTLRCSPRSGDLSVYWYQQSLDQGLQFLIQYYNGEERAKGNILERFSAQQFPDLHSELNLSSLELGDSALYFCASSVGTNQPQHFGDGTRLSIL.

CDR3 sequence (DNA): TGTGCCACCAGCGTTAGCGGGCCCCCAGATACGCAGTATTTT. As protein: CATSVSGPPDTQYF. V usage is TRBV15 and J usage is TRBJ2-3, with 7 bases lining up with TRBD2. The junction had 6 bases not matched to a gene; V was cut back by 5 bases and J by 4 bases. CDR3 length: 14 residues. CDR1 is LNHNV, CDR2 YYDKDF, per germline (reference sequence).

The V and J genes are TRBV14 and TRBJ2-1; 11 nucleotides line up with TRBD2. The CDR3 contains 14 residues. CDR1 is SGHDN, CDR2 FVKESK, per germline. V lost 7 bases and J lost 4; bases outside the gene matches: 3. The CDR3 loop is CASTGLAEYNEQFF. DNA of the CDR3: TGTGCCAGCACGGGACTAGCGGAGTACAATGAGCAGTTCTTC. Variable domain in full (rest from reference TRBV14 and TRBJ2-1): EAGVTQFPSHSVIEKGQTVTLRCDPISGHDNLYWYRRVMGKEIKFLLHFVKESKQDESGMPNNRFLAERTGGTYSTLKVQPAELEDSGVYFCASTGLAEYNEQFFGPGTRLTVL.

V usage is TRBV2 and J usage is TRBJ1-2; tentative D call: TRBD1 (6 bases). V was clipped by 4 bases and J by 5 bases, with 17 bases between them. The CDR3 spans 15 residues. Germline CDR1 and CDR2: SNHLY and FYNNEI. The CDR3 bases are TGTGCCAGCAGTGTCAGCGCAGGGGTAATGTATGGCTACACCTTC. Translated, it gives CASSVSAGVMYGYTF.

V is TRBV15 and J is TRBJ2-2; 9 bases fit TRBD1. This CDR3 spans 17 amino acids. V lost 11 bases and J lost 4; bases outside the gene matches: 17. CDR1 is LNHNV, CDR2 YYDKDF, per germline (reference sequence). The CDR3 nucleotides are TGTGCCGCCCAGAGGGGAACAGGGGGCCTCCTCACCGGGGAGCTGTTTTTT. This gives the protein CAAQRGTGGLLTGELFF.

The V call is TRBV19, the J call TRBJ2-1, with a weak D call TRBD2 (6 bases). With 3 bases removed from V and 1 base from J, the gap between germline ends came to 16 bases. This CDR3 has 17 amino acids. Germline CDR1 and CDR2: LNHDA and SQIVND (reference sequence). CDR3 amino acids: CASSIAHGGTSYNEQFF. The CDR3 bases are TGTGCCAGTAGTATTGCCCACGGGGGTACTTCCTACAATGAGCAGTTCTTC.